One and the same sample provided the 18 T cell receptor beta chains below, sequenced in a study of post-analysis software for immune sequencing data (dated by TCRdb to between 2014 and 2016). The method was PCR. This sample was sequenced with an Illumina HiSeq 2500. To reduce PCR and sequencing biases, unique molecular identifiers were built into the TCR beta cDNA libraries. Using fastp at Q25 and MiXCR, TCRdb reprocessed the public reads and kept productive beta chains. Rows with one shared CDR3 protein collapse into an entry with the most common genes and DNA. In all, the sample holds about 760,000 distinct CDR3 sequences, and roughly 30% of those were seen once. The ten largest clones take up roughly 0.53% of the sample. The antigens these receptors bind are not known. Study-wide findings and limitations: Patients showed significantly higher frequencies than controls for a handful of TRBV segments, among them TRBV5-6, TRBV5-1 and TRBV20-1.

The sample comprised blood. The receptors were gathered from a girl aged 5 to 17 with multiple sclerosis.

The chain combines TRBV7-2 with TRBJ2-3; TRBD2 matches at 11 bases. Losses at the gene ends were 5 bases for V and 7 bases for J; bases not matched to a gene: 8. The length of the CDR3 is 15 residues. The V gene's germline CDR1 is SGHTA and CDR2 FQGNSA. The CDR3 protein is CASSPSSGGHHTQYF. CDR3 DNA: TGTGCCAGCAGCCCCTCTAGCGGGGGGCACCATACGCAGTATTTT.

The sample holds a few counts of this clonotype. V is TRBV6-5 and J is TRBJ1-5; possible D gene TRBD1, 5 bases. CDR3 size: 13 residues. The germline gives CDR1 MNHEY, CDR2 SVGAGI. Trimming cost V 6 bases and J 6 bases, with 12 bases left between them. CDR3 loop: CASRRGGRQPQHF. Here the CDR3 DNA reads TGTGCCAGCAGGAGGGGAGGGCGTCAGCCCCAGCATTTT.

This clonotype was counted only a few times. This chain joins TRBV9 and TRBJ2-1; D is possibly TRBD2 (6 bases). Germline V lookup: CDR1 SGDLS, CDR2 YYNGEE. This CDR3 spans 14 amino acids. V was trimmed by 6 bases and J by 6 bases, leaving 16 bases between them. In nucleotides, the CDR3 is TGTGCCAGCAACCAGGCGGGGTGGGTCAATGAGCAGTTCTTC. It is translated as CASNQAGWVNEQFF. The whole variable domain, filled in from reference TRBV9 and TRBJ2-1, reads DSGVTQTPKHLITATGQRVTLRCSPRSGDLSVYWYQQSLDQGLQFLIQYYNGEERAKGNILERFSAQQFPDLHSELNLSSLELGDSALYFCASNQAGWVNEQFFGPGTRLTVL.

This clonotype was picked up a small number of times. This chain joins TRBV5-1 and TRBJ2-7; D gene ambiguous. V was trimmed by 4 bases and J by 2 bases, leaving 19 bases between them. CDR3 length equals 16 residues. Germline V gives CDR1 SGHRS, CDR2 YFSETQ. As DNA, the CDR3 is TGCGCCAGCAGCCCGCCGGGCTCTGGAAATCCCTACGAGCAGTACTTC. This gives the protein CASSPPGSGNPYEQYF.

The chain combines TRBV7-2 with TRBJ2-1; D is unclear. This CDR3 is 12 amino acids long. The V end was cut by 4 bases, the J end by 10 bases, with 11 bases between. Germline lookup yields CDR1 SGHTA and CDR2 FQGNSA. The CDR3 DNA reads TGTGCCAGCAGCTCCAATCCAAGGGAGCAGTTCTTC. Translated, it gives CASSSNPREQFF. Based on the CDR3 plus reference TRBV7-2 and TRBJ2-1, the full variable domain is GAGVSQSPSNKVTEKGKDVELRCDPISGHTALYWYRQSLGQGLEFLIYFQGNSAPDKSGLPSDRFSAERTGGSVSTLTIQRTQQEDSAVYLCASSSNPREQFFGPGTRLTVL.

V usage is TRBV7-8 and J usage is TRBJ2-7; TRBD1 might be the D (7 bases). This CDR3 has 13 amino acids. Germline V CDR1 and CDR2: SGHVS, FQNEAQ. V shed 8 bases and J shed 2 bases, with 13 bases lying between them. This chain's CDR3 is CASGGTVAYEQYF. DNA of the CDR3: TGTGCCAGCGGCGGGACAGTAGCCTACGAGCAGTACTTC.

The genes are TRBV10-3 and TRBJ2-5, with D possibly being TRBD1 (6 bases). The CDR3 is 13 amino acids. V lost 4 bases, J lost 1 base, and 7 bases lay in between. Germline CDR1 ENHRY, CDR2 SYGVKD. The CDR3 reads CAISGGPQETQYF. In nucleotides, the CDR3 is TGTGCCATCAGTGGGGGGCCCCAAGAGACCCAGTACTTC.

This chain connects TRBV28 to TRBJ2-2; D gene ambiguous. The CDR3 runs 14 residues. The germline CDR1 and CDR2 sequences are MDHEN and SYDVKM. The V gene lost 1 base and the J gene lost 8 bases, with 11 bases spanning the gap. Written as DNA, the CDR3 is TGTGCCAGCAGTTTATTGCAGGCCACGGGGGAGCTGTTTTTT. This codes for CASSLLQATGELFF.

The rearrangement joins TRBV7-9 to TRBJ2-3; D is possibly TRBD1 (6 bases). This CDR3 is built from 16 residues. Trimming pared 1 base from V and 0 bases from J, leaving 11 bases between. CDR1 is SEHNR, CDR2 FQNEAQ, per germline (reference sequence). CDR3 in DNA: TGTGCCAGCAGCTTAGAGGAGACAGGTAGCACAGATACGCAGTATTTT. It translates to CASSLEETGSTDTQYF.

J is TRBJ1-4 and V is TRBV7-2; D is ambiguous. Germline CDR1 SGHTA, CDR2 FQGNSA. This CDR3 has 15 amino acids. V lost 1 base to trimming and J lost 7 bases, with 13 bases between them. This chain's CDR3 is CASSLDQSGREKLFF. The CDR3 nucleotides are TGTGCCAGCAGCTTAGACCAAAGCGGACGTGAAAAACTGTTTTTT. Filled out from reference TRBV7-2 and TRBJ1-4, the complete variable domain reads GAGVSQSPSNKVTEKGKDVELRCDPISGHTALYWYRQSLGQGLEFLIYFQGNSAPDKSGLPSDRFSAERTGGSVSTLTIQRTQQEDSAVYLCASSLDQSGREKLFFGSGTQLSVL.

The genes are TRBV24-1 and TRBJ2-1; TRBD2 agrees at 7 bases. Germline V gene data show CDR1 as KGHDR and CDR2 as SFDVKD. V lost 9 bases to trimming and J lost 8 bases; unmatched junction nucleotides: 3. CDR3 length equals 11 residues. The DNA of the CDR3 is TGTGCCACCGGGGGGGGAGATGAGCAGTTCTTC. Translating gives CATGGGDEQFF.

V and J are TRBV6-2 or TRBV6-3 and TRBJ1-5; tentatively, D is TRBD1 (6 bases). CDR1 MNHEY and CDR2 SVGEGT come from the germline V gene. The V gene lost 5 bases and the J gene lost 0 bases, with 17 bases spanning the gap. CDR3 length: 17 amino acids. The CDR3 is CASSQGLVVYSNQPQHF. CDR3 DNA sequence: TGTGCCAGCAGTCAGGGGTTGGTTGTCTATAGCAATCAGCCCCAGCATTTT.

V is TRBV10-3 and J is TRBJ1-1; tentatively, D is TRBD1 (5 bases). This CDR3 contains 17 residues. The germline V and J ends were trimmed by 6 bases and 3 bases, with 23 bases remaining between them. Germline CDR1 and CDR2: ENHRY and SYGVKD. DNA of the CDR3: TGTGCCATCAGCGACACCCAGGGACCTGGCTTGGACACTGAAGCTTTCTTT. Translating gives CAISDTQGPGLDTEAFF.

This clonotype turned up a few times. The genes are TRBV20-1 and TRBJ1-1; D is unresolved. This CDR3 region has 15 residues. Germline V lookup: CDR1 DFQATT, CDR2 SNEGSKA (reference sequence). The V gene lost 5 bases and the J gene lost 1 base, with 17 bases spanning the gap. The DNA of the CDR3 is TGCAGTGCTCCCCCCCCCCACGGTTCGAACACTGAAGCTTTCTTT. Its translation is CSAPPPHGSNTEAFF.

About this clonotype itself: The CDR3 ends on some other residue instead of the conserved phenylalanine or tryptophan, so this is likely a read error. This chain uses TRBV7-2 with TRBJ2-7; no clear D. The DNA matches TRBJ2-5 better at its end, which makes the J call doubtful. Germline CDR1 reads SGHTA; CDR2 reads FQGNSA. This CDR3 has 12 residues. The CDR3 reads CASSLVRETQYL. The CDR3 DNA sequence: TGTGCCAGCAGCTTAGTGAGAGAGACCCAGTACTTA.

The chain recombines TRBV20-1 with TRBJ1-2; D possibly corresponds to TRBD1 (6 bases). This CDR3 is 13 amino acids long. Germline-derived CDR1 and CDR2 are DFQATT and SNEGSKA (reference sequence). Trimming stripped 5 bases from V and 7 bases from J, with 17 bases between. Here the CDR3 reads CSARPRTAPGYTF. CDR3 DNA: TGCAGTGCTCGCCCCAGGACAGCCCCTGGCTACACCTTC.

This rearrangement joins TRBV7-9 to TRBJ1-2; no clear D gene. Trimming stripped 1 base from V and 7 bases from J, with 7 bases between. The length of the CDR3 is 12 residues. Looked up from germline, CDR1 is SEHNR and CDR2 is FQNEAQ (reference sequence). CDR3 sequence (DNA): TGTGCCAGCAGCTTAGATTCGGTTGGCTACACCTTC. It is translated as CASSLDSVGYTF.

The CDR3 reads CAISDRRAGVYEQYF. In nucleotides, the CDR3 is TGTGCCATCAGCGACCGTAGGGCAGGGGTCTACGAGCAGTACTTC. V and J are TRBV10-3 and TRBJ2-7; weak D call: TRBD1 (6 bases). This CDR3 has 15 amino acids. V lost 6 bases to trimming and J lost 3 bases, with 18 bases between them. Germline V gene sequence: CDR1 ENHRY, CDR2 SYGVKD.